This TCR beta chain was captured in a study of cytomegalovirus exposure and HLA in healthy donors. PCR amplification relied on 60 Vbeta primers (plus 13 Jbeta primers). This table comes from immunoSEQ multiplex PCR, and its TCRdb copy is limited to in-frame clones, with some not included. The sample shows roughly 180,000 clones, 84% of them seen only once. J gave up 8 bases and V 3 bases, and 9 bases lay outside the gene matches. This CDR3 contains 16 residues. Germline CDR1 and CDR2: LGHNA and YNFKEQ. J is TRBJ1-4 and V is TRBV4-2, with 10 positions matching TRBD1. The sample was PBMCs. The sequence was obtained from a young man in good health and CMV-seronegative. CDR3 protein: CASSQRQGAGGEKLFF. CDR3 sequence (DNA): TGTGCCAGCAGCCAGAGACAGGGGGCGGGAGGGGAAAAACTGTTTTTT.